This T cell receptor (beta chain) was captured by sequencing in a study of OX40 agonist ivuxolimab in advanced cancers. General notes on the study: Ivuxolimab was an agonistic, fully human IgG2 monoclonal antibody directed against OX40 (CD134), a costimulatory receptor. Intravenous ivuxolimab was administered to patients every 2 weeks at six dose levels: 0.01, 0.1, 0.3, 1.5, 3 and 10 mg/kg. Of the roughly 53 patients in dose escalation, some 19 had hepatocellular carcinoma, some 15 had melanoma, 9 had renal cell carcinoma and 9 had head and neck cancer. The dose-escalation cohort was roughly 83% male with a mean age of about 60 years, ranging from roughly 20 to 85. Prior anti-PD-1, anti-PD-L1 or anti-CTLA-4 therapy was permitted, and checkpoint inhibitors had been received by roughly 40% of dose-escalation patients. Partial responses were achieved by three dose-escalation patients, of whom one had hepatocellular carcinoma and two had cutaneous melanoma. Peripheral TCRbeta sequencing was intended to test whether TCR sequence diversity was altered and clonal T-cell expansion was caused by ivuxolimab. The paper reports the monotherapy dose-escalation portion (N of about 50 patients) of the phase I ivuxolimab trial.

The trial excluded patients who had a history of autoimmune disease or were on systemic immunosuppression. Peripheral blood for TCR sequencing was drawn from every dose cohort at baseline, at cycle 4 day 1 and at cycle 7 day 1. The samples were drawn from a first-in-human, open-label, multicenter phase I dose-escalation trial of ivuxolimab. Adults with locally advanced or metastatic melanoma, renal cell carcinoma, hepatocellular carcinoma or head and neck squamous cell carcinoma were enrolled in the trial. Before TCR sequencing, CD4+ T cells and CD8+ T cells were sorted from peripheral blood as separate populations. For sequencing of the TCRbeta CDR3 region, genomic DNA was extracted from the sorted cells. TCRbeta CDR3 regions were sequenced using the immunoSEQ Assay. TCRdb limited this immuneACCESS table to in-frame rearrangements with V and J called. A share of clones is missing; checked studies link under half to unresolved V genes, and the rest is unexplained. This sample has about 72,000 clones in its table, and about 85% of those were observed once. The ten largest clonotypes hold 1.3% of the sample.

What the study reported, not specific to this receptor: At doses of 0.1 to 3.0 mg/kg, clonal expansion of both CD4+ and CD8+ blood T cells was observed from baseline to week 6. Low levels of normalized T-cell clonal expansion were also seen in some patients who did not respond. In the 0.1-3.0 mg/kg groups, partial responders were among the patients with the lowest normalized peripheral clonal expansion, particularly in CD8+ T cells. After ivuxolimab, more expanded clones were found on average in CD8+ T cells than in CD4+ T cells. Which antigens the clonally expanded peripheral T cells were specific for was not determined.

Spanning cysteine to phenylalanine, the CDR3 consists of 16 amino acids. The read is trimmed to its CDR3 DNA, 48 bases read in frame from base 1. CDR1 and CDR2, looked up from the germline V gene, are SGHVS and FQNEAQ. V drops 1 base and J drops 0 bases, leaving 12 bases in between. The count of this clone is one. What antigen it recognizes has not been identified. The input lacks base qualities; no much larger clone sits a single base away. The source was CD4+ or CD8+ T cells sorted from blood, collected in a trial of the OX40 agonist ivuxolimab. The V and J genes are TRBV7-8 and TRBJ1-1; tentative D gene TRBD1, with 6 bases matching. The origin of this receptor is an adult with an advanced solid tumor such as melanoma, head and neck, liver or kidney cancer. The DNA sequence is given as TGTGCCAGCAGCTTAGGAGGGGGGCAGATGAACACTGAAGCTTTCTTT. It translates to CASSLGGGQMNTEAFF. When the CDR3 is completed using the reference TRBV7-8 and TRBJ1-1 genes on either side, the full variable domain is GAGVSQSPRYKVAKRGQDVALRCDPISGHVSLFWYQQALGQGPEFLTYFQNEAQLDKSGLPSDRFFAERPEGSVSTLKIQRTQQEDSAVYLCASSLGGGQMNTEAFFGQGTRLTVV.